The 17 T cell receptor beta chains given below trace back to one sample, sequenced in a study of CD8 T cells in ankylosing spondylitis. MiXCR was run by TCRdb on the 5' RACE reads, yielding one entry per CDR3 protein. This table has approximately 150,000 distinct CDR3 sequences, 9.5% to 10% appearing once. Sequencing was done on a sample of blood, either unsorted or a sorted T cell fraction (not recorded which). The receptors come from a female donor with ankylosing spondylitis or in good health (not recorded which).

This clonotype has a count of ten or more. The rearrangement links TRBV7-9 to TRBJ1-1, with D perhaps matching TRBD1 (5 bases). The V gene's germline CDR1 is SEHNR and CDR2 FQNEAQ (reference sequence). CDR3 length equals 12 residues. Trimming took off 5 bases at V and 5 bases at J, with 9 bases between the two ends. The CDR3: CASSQGYTEAFF. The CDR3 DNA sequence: TGTGCCAGCAGCCAGGGTTATACTGAAGCTTTCTTT.

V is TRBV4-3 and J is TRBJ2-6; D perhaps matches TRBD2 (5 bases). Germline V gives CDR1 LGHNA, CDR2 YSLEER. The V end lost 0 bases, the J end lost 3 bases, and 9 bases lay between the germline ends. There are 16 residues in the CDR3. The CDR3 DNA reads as TGCGCCAGCAGCCAAGATCGCCGGGGTGGGGCCAACGTCCTGACTTTC. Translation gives CASSQDRRGGANVLTF.

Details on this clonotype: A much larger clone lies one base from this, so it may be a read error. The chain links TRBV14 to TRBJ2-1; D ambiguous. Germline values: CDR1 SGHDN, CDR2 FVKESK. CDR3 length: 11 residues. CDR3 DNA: TGTGCCAGCAGCCAAGTTCATGATCAGTTCTTC. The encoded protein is CASSQVHDQFF. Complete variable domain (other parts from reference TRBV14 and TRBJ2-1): EAGVTQFPSHSVIEKGQTVTLRCDPISGHDNLYWYRRVMGKEIKFLLHFVKESKQDESGMPNNRFLAERTGGTYSTLKVQPAELEDSGVYFCASSQVHDQFFGPGTRLTVL.

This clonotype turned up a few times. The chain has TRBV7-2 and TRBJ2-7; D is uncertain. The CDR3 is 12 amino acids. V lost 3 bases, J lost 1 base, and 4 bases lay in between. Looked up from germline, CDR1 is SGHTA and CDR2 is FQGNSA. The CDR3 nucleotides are TGTGCCAGCAGCTTCACGTCCTACGAGCAGTACTTC. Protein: CASSFTSYEQYF.

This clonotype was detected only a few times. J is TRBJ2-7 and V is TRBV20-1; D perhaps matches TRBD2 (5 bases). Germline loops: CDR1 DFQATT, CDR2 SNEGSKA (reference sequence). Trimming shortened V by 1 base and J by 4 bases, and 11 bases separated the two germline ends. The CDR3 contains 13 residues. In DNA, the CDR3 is TGCAGTGCTAGAGTAGCGATTAAATACGAGCAGTACTTC. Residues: CSARVAIKYEQYF.

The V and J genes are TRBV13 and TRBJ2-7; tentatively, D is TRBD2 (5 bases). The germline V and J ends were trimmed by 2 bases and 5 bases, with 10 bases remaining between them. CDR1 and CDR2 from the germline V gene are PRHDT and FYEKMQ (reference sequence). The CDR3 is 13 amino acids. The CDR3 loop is CASSLPLADEQYF. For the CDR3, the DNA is TGTGCCAGCAGCTTACCCCTAGCCGACGAGCAGTACTTC.

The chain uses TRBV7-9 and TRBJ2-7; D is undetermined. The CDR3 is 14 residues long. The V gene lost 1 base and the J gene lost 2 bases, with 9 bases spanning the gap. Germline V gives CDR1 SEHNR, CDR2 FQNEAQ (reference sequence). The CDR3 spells CASSLVGSTYEQYF. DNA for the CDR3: TGTGCCAGCAGCTTAGTCGGCAGTACCTACGAGCAGTACTTC.

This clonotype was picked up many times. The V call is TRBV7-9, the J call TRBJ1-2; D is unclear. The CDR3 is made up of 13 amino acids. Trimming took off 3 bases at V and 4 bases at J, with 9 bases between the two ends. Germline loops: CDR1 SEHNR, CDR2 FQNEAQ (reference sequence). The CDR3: CASSLGGGYGYTF. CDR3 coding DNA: TGTGCCAGCAGCTTGGGAGGCGGCTATGGCTACACCTTC.

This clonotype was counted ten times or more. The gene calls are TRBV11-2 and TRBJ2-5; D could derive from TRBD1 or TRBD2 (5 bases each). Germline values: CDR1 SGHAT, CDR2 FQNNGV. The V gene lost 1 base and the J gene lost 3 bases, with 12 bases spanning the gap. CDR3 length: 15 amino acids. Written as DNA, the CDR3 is TGTGCCAGCAGCTTAGGTTGGCAGGGAGAAGAGACCCAGTACTTC. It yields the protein CASSLGWQGEETQYF. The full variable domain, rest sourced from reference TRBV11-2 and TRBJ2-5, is EAGVAQSPRYKIIEKRQSVAFWCNPISGHATLYWYQQILGQGPKLLIQFQNNGVVDDSQLPKDRFSAERLKGVDSTLKIQPAKLEDSAVYLCASSLGWQGEETQYFGPGTRLLVL.

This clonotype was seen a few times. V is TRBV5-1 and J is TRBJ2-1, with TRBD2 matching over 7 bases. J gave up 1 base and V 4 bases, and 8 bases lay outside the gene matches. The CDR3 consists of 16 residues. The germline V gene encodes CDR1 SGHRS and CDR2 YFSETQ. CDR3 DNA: TGCGCCAGCAGCCTGGGGGGGAGGGGTTCCTACAATGAGCAGTTCTTC. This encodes CASSLGGRGSYNEQFF.

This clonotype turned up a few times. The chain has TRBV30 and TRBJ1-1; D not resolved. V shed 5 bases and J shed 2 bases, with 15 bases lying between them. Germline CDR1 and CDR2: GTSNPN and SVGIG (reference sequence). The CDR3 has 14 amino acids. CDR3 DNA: TGTGCCTGGGGCCGACTAGGGAGCAACACTGAAGCTTTCTTT. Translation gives CAWGRLGSNTEAFF. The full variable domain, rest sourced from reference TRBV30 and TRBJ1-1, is SQTIHQWPATLVQPVGSPLSLECTVEGTSNPNLYWYRQAAGRGLQLLFYSVGIGQISSEVPQNLSASRPQDRQFILSSKKLLLSDSGFYLCAWGRLGSNTEAFFGQGTRLTVV.

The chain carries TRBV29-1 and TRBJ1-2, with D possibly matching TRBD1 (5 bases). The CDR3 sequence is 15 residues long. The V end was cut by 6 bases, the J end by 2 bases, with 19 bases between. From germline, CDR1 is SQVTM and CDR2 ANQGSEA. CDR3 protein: CSVENEGRLNYGYTF. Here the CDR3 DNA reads TGCAGCGTAGAAAACGAGGGACGGCTAAACTATGGCTACACCTTC. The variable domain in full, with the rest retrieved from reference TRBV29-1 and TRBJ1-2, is SAVISQKPSRDICQRGTSLTIQCQVDSQVTMMFWYRQQPGQSLTLIATANQGSEATYESGFVIDKFPISRPNLTFSTLTVSNMSPEDSSIYLCSVENEGRLNYGYTFGSGTRLTVV.

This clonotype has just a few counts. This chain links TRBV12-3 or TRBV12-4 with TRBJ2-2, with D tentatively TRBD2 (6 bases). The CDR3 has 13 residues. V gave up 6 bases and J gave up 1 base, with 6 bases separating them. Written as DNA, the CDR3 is TGTGCCAGCAGCGGGGGGAACACCGGGGAGCTGTTTTTT. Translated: CASSGGNTGELFF.

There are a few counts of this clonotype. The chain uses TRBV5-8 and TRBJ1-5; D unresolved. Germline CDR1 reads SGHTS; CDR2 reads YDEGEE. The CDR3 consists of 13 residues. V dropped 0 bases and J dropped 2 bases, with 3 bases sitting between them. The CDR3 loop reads CASSLVRNQPQHF. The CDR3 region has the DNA TGTGCCAGCAGCTTGGTCCGCAATCAGCCCCAGCATTTT.

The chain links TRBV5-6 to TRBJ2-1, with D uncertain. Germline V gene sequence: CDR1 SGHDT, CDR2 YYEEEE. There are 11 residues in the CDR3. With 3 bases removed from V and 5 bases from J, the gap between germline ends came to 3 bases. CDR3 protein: CASSYNNEQFF. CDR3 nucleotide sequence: TGTGCCAGCAGCTACAACAATGAGCAGTTCTTC.

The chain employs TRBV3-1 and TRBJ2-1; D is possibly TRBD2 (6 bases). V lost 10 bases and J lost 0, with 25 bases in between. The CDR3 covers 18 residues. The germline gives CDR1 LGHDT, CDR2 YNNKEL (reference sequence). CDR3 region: CAISLGTSRYLSYNEQFF. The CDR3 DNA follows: TGTGCCATCAGTTTAGGTACTAGCCGATACCTCTCCTACAATGAGCAGTTCTTC.

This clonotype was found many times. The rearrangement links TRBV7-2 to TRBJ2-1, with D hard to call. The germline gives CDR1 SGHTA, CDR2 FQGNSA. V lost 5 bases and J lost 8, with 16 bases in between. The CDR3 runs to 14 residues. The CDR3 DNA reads TGTGCCAGCAGCCCGGTCGAATCTCGCCATGAGCAGTTCTTC. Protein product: CASSPVESRHEQFF.